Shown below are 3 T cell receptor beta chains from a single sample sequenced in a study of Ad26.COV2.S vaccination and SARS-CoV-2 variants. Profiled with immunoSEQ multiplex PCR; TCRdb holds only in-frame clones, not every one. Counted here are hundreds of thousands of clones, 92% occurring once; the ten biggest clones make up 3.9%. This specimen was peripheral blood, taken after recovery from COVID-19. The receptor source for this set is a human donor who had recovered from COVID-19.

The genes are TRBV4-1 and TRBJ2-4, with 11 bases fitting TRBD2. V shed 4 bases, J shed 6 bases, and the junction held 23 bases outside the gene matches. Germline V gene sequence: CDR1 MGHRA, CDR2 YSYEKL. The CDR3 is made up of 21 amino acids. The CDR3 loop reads CASSLIPSIAGGNEFPNIQYF. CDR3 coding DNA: TGCGCCAGCAGCCTCATCCCAAGTATAGCGGGGGGGAACGAATTCCCAAACATTCAGTACTTC.

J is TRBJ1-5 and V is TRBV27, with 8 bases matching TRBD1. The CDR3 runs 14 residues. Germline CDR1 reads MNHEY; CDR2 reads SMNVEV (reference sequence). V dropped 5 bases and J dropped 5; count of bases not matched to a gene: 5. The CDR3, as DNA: TGTGCCAGCAGTCCGGGGACAGGACATCAGCCCCAGCATTTT. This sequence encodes CASSPGTGHQPQHF.

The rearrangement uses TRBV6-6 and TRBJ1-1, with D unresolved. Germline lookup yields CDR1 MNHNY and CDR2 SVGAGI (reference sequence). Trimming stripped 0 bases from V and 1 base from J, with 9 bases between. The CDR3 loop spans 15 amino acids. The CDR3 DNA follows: TGTGCCAGCAGTTACTCGGCGGGAGAGAACACTGAAGCTTTCTTT. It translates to CASSYSAGENTEAFF.